The 11 T cell receptor beta chains below all came from one sample that was sequenced in a study of molecular identifiers for immune sequencing clone quantification. One entry per CDR3 protein, called by TCRdb with MiXCR from the PCR reads. In the table there are 30,000 to 45,000 distinct CDR3 sequences, approximately 17% of which are singletons. Sequencing input: naive CD8+ T cells from blood, with Jurkat cell RNA spiked in. The subset: FACS-sorted CD8+CD4-CCR7+CD45RA+ naive T cells. The receptors shown here come from a human donor in good health. Some libraries in this study had Jurkat cell RNA spiked in.

CDR3 DNA: TGTGCCAGCAGCCAACCTGGGGGACAGTACTACGAGCAGTACTTC. Protein sequence: CASSQPGGQYYEQYF. This chain uses TRBV4-2 with TRBJ2-7, with 7 bases identical to TRBD1. The junction had 7 bases not matched to a gene; V was cut back by 2 bases and J by 3 bases. This CDR3 is built from 15 residues. CDR1 is LGHNA, CDR2 YNFKEQ, per germline.

This clonotype was counted many times. This chain connects TRBV4-1 to TRBJ2-3, with D perhaps assigned TRBD1 or TRBD2 (5 bases each). Deletions cut 4 bases from V and 11 bases from J, with 22 bases between. The CDR3 loop spans 15 amino acids. Germline CDR1 MGHRA, CDR2 YSYEKL. CDR3 protein: CASSPGPGPQREQYF. CDR3 nucleotides: TGCGCCAGCAGCCCGGGCCCGGGGCCACAGAGGGAGCAGTATTTT.

This clonotype was recorded at least ten times. V is TRBV29-1 and J is TRBJ2-7; 9 positions match TRBD1. J lost 3 bases, V lost 6 bases, and 3 bases had no gene match. CDR1 is SQVTM, CDR2 ANQGSEA, per germline. The CDR3 is made up of 12 amino acids. CDR3 protein: CSVGTGNYEQYF. CDR3 sequence (DNA): TGCAGCGTCGGGACAGGGAACTACGAGCAGTACTTC.

This clonotype was counted many times. This rearrangement joins TRBV28 to TRBJ2-3; D is uncertain. V lost 4 bases and J lost 7, with 9 bases in between. The CDR3 totals 12 residues. Germline V gives CDR1 MDHEN, CDR2 SYDVKM. The DNA for the CDR3 is TGTGCCAGCAGTTACGGCAGTAATACGCAGTATTTT. Its translation: CASSYGSNTQYF.

This clonotype occurred a few times. The V call is TRBV10-3, the J call TRBJ2-5, with 7 bases fitting TRBD1. Germline trimming cut 6 bases from V and 2 bases from J; bases unmatched to any gene: 6. The germline V gene encodes CDR1 ENHRY and CDR2 SYGVKD. There are 14 residues in the CDR3. The CDR3 loop reads CAIRPDRWQETQYF. In nucleotides, the CDR3 is TGTGCCATCAGACCGGACAGGTGGCAAGAGACCCAGTACTTC.

V and J are TRBV12-3 or TRBV12-4 and TRBJ1-6; D not certain. V dropped 3 bases and J dropped 7 bases, with 7 bases sitting between them. This CDR3 is 13 amino acids long. CDR3 amino acids: CASSFGFNSPLHF. In nucleotides, the CDR3 is TGTGCCAGCAGTTTTGGGTTCAATTCACCCCTCCACTTT.

This chain connects TRBV6-2 or TRBV6-3 to TRBJ2-1, with D possibly TRBD2 on 5 matching bases. The germline V gene has CDR1 MNHEY and CDR2 SVGEGT. The CDR3 sequence is 12 residues long. The ends were cut back, 11 bases at V and 10 bases at J, with 18 bases in the middle. The CDR3 loop reads CAGGQLSGEQFF. CDR3 DNA: TGTGCCGGCGGCCAATTAAGCGGAGAGCAGTTCTTC.

The sample holds many counts of this clonotype. The V gene is TRBV20-1, the J gene TRBJ2-1, with 13 bases lining up with TRBD2. V trimming: 7 bases; J trimming: 7 bases; junction bases outside the gene matches: 10. CDR3 length: 15 amino acids. Looked up from germline, CDR1 is DFQATT and CDR2 is SNEGSKA (reference sequence). CDR3 bases: TGCAGTGTTTGGGCCGGGACTAGCGGGATTAATGAGCAGTTCTTC. Encoded protein: CSVWAGTSGINEQFF.

This clonotype was found many times. The J gene is TRBJ2-1, the V gene TRBV5-6, with TRBD2 matching 11 bases. Germline CDR1 and CDR2: SGHDT and YYEEEE. The CDR3 covers 19 residues. Trimming at V came to 4 bases and at J to 5 bases, leaving 17 bases not matched to a gene. For the CDR3, the DNA is TGTGCCAGCAGCGGCCGGCTACTAGCGGGAGAATCTTTCCACAATGAGCAGTTCTTC. Translated, it gives CASSGRLLAGESFHNEQFF.

The rearrangement uses TRBV14 and TRBJ2-3; the D is unclear. From germline, CDR1 is SGHDN and CDR2 FVKESK. Trimming stripped 2 bases from V and 4 bases from J, with 13 bases between. This CDR3 spans 15 amino acids. This CDR3 is CASSQFITDPDTQYF. In DNA, the CDR3 is TGTGCCAGCAGCCAATTCATCACCGATCCAGATACGCAGTATTTT. Together with reference TRBV14 and TRBJ2-3, the CDR3 gives the full variable domain: EAGVTQFPSHSVIEKGQTVTLRCDPISGHDNLYWYRRVMGKEIKFLLHFVKESKQDESGMPNNRFLAERTGGTYSTLKVQPAELEDSGVYFCASSQFITDPDTQYFGPGTRLTVL.

This clonotype was seen many times. The J gene is TRBJ2-1, the V gene TRBV14; D not certain. The V end was cut by 8 bases, the J end by 2 bases, with 10 bases between. The CDR3 totals 13 residues. CDR1 is SGHDN and CDR2 is FVKESK in the germline V gene. CDR3 region: CASFPRTYNEQFF. The CDR3 DNA follows: TGTGCCAGCTTCCCGAGGACCTACAATGAGCAGTTCTTC.